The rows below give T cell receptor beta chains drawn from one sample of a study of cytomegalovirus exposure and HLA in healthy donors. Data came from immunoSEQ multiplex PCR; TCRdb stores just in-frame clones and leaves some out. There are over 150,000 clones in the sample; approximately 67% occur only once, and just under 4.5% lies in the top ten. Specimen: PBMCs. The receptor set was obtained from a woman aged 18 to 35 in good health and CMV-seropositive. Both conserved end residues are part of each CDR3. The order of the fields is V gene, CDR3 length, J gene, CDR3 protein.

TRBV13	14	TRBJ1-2	CASSLYGLNYGYTF
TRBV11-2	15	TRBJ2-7	CASSFTSGGAYEQYF
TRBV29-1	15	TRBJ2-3	CSARTAGHRADTQYF
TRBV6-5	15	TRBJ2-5	CASSYGAQGTETQYF
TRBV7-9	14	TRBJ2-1	CASSLTQDPNEQFF
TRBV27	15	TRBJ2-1	CASSGGGASYNEQFF
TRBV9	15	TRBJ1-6	CASSVEGGNNSPLHF
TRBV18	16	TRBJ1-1	CASSPRNVRENTEAFF
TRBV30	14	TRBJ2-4	CAWTGGAGGNIQYF
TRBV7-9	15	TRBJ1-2	CASSLRDREEYGYTF
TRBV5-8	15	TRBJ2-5	CASSLELAGGETQYF
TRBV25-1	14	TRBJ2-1	CASSVSGRPGEQFF
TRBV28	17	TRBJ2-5	CASTKRGRAGSRETQYF
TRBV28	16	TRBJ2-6	CASSLLGQAGANVLTF
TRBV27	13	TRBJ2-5	CASSPQGAETQYF
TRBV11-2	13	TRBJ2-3	CASSPQGMDTQYF
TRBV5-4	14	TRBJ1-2	CASTAGGRGYGYTF
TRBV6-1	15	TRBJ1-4	CASTYTGGTNEKLFF
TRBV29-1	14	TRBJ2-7	CSVSGGGRSYEQYF
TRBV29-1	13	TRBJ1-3	CSVEGSDGNTIYF
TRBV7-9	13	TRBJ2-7	CASSPTGFHEQYF
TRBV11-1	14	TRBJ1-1	CASRPGLVGTEAFF
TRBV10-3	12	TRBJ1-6	CAINTQGVPLHF
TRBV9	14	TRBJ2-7	CASSVVPGSYEQYF
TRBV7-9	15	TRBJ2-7	CASSLEDRGINEQYF
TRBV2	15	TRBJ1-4	CASIQGSATNEKLFF
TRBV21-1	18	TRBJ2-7	CASSSGTCAGREFAEQYF
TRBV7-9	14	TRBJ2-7	CASGKGTGRDEQYF
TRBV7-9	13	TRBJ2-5	CASSLLGGETQYF
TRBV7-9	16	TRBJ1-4	CASSLAAGRGGEKLFF
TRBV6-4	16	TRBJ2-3	CASSEGLAGHTDTQYF
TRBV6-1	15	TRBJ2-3	CASSEDRGYTDTQYF
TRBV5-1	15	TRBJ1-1	CASSLETDLNTEAFF
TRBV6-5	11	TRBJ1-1	CASWLNTEAFF
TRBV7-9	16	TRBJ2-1	CASSLGSSGGAIEQFF
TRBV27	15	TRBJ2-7	CASSELGVALYEQYF
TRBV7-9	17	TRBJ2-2	CASSSFWGGAAAGELFF
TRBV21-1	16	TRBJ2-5	CASSKETAGGRETQYF
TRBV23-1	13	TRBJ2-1	CALRGDRGLEQFF
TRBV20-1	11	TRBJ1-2	CSARDSYGYTF
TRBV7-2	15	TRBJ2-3	CASSRAGGSTDTQYF
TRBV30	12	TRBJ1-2	CAWSVMVGGYTF
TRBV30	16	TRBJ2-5	CAWSDPGTGMWETQYF
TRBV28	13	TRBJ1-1	CASSLLRGAEAFF
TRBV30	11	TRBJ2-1	CAFGGYNEQFF